This TCR beta chain stems from a study of blood T cell repertoires in COVID-19. As for the study in general: Acute and convalescent COVID-19 samples came from the United States, Italy and Spain.

Those who participated ranged in age from roughly 18 to 100 years and resided in approximately 26 US areas. In assigning cohorts, the study relied on participant-reported clinical history. A single count supports this clone. Libraries were prepared by immunoSEQ multiplex PCR; TCRdb keeps only in-frame clonotypes and omits some of them. Of just over 350,000 clones listed, about 90% are singletons. The receptor was isolated from a woman aged 25-40 years who had recovered from COVID-19. The sample comprised PBMCs or T cells enriched from blood (not recorded which).

The CDR3 loop reads CASSSDISGNTIYF. The DNA for the CDR3 is TGTGCCAGCAGCTCGGACATCTCTGGAAACACCATATATTTT. This rearrangement joins TRBV7-2 to TRBJ1-3; D perhaps matches TRBD1 (5 bases). CDR1 is SGHTA and CDR2 is FQGNSA in the germline V gene. This CDR3 spans 14 amino acids. V was trimmed by 4 bases and J by 0 bases, leaving 7 bases between them.